These 27 T cell receptor beta chains were all obtained from the same sample, sequenced in a study of shared clonotypes between healthy human individuals. Data came from immunoSEQ multiplex PCR; TCRdb stores just in-frame clones and leaves some out. The sample lists roughly 2.5 million clones, over 85% occurring once. The sequenced sample was naive CD4+ T cells sorted from blood. Subset: CD45RA+ positively selected. These receptors were collected from a man aged 18-30 years in good health.

The chain combines TRBV4-3 with TRBJ2-7, with 11 bases identical to TRBD2. The CDR3 has 17 residues. The junction had 10 bases not matched to a gene; V was cut back by 0 bases and J by 6 bases. CDR1 is LGHNA and CDR2 is YSLEER in the germline V gene. CDR3: CASSQDRGSGRAREQYF. The CDR3 region has the DNA TGCGCCAGCAGCCAAGATCGGGGTAGCGGGAGGGCCCGCGAGCAGTACTTC.

For this clone: At the DNA level, this CDR3 is encoded by other sequences in the same sample as well. CDR3 bases: TGCGCCAGCAGCTTTGGGACACCCAACAATGAGCAGTTCTTC. This translates into CASSFGTPNNEQFF. The J gene is TRBJ2-1, the V gene TRBV5-1; tentatively, D is TRBD1 (6 bases). In germline, CDR1 is SGHRS, CDR2 YFSETQ. The germline V and J ends were trimmed by 2 bases and 5 bases, with 11 bases remaining between them. The length of the CDR3 is 14 residues. The whole variable domain, filled in from reference TRBV5-1 and TRBJ2-1, reads KAGVTQTPRYLIKTRGQQVTLSCSPISGHRSVSWYQQTPGQGLQFLFEYFSETQRNKGNFPGRFSGRQFSNSRSEMNVSTLELGDSALYLCASSFGTPNNEQFFGPGTRLTVL.

The rearrangement joins TRBV10-3 to TRBJ2-5; D might be TRBD2 (7 bases). Germline lookup yields CDR1 ENHRY and CDR2 SYGVKD. Trimming stripped 8 bases from V and 5 bases from J, with 12 bases between. The CDR3 covers 12 residues. The CDR3, as DNA: TGTGCCATCGGGGGGGGCGGCGAGACCCAGTACTTC. The encoded protein is CAIGGGGETQYF.

Turning to this clone: Other nucleotide sequences from this sample produce the same CDR3. The V call is TRBV5-6, the J call TRBJ2-1; TRBD2 aligns across 9 bases. The germline gives CDR1 SGHDT, CDR2 YYEEEE. The CDR3 has 15 amino acids. V gave up 5 bases and J gave up 0 bases; unmatched junction bases: 3. CDR3 sequence: CASSPLAGSYNEQFF. CDR3 nucleotides: TGTGCCAGCAGTCCACTAGCGGGCTCCTACAATGAGCAGTTCTTC. Looking up the rest from reference TRBV5-6 and TRBJ2-1 gives the full variable domain: DAGVTQSPTHLIKTRGQQVTLRCSPKSGHDTVSWYQQALGQGPQFIFQYYEEEERQRGNFPDRFSGHQFPNYSSELNVNALLLGDSALYLCASSPLAGSYNEQFFGPGTRLTVL.

The CDR3 sequence: CASSLTSGRAPDTQYF. The CDR3 DNA sequence: TGTGCCAGCAGTCTGACTAGCGGGAGGGCCCCAGATACGCAGTATTTT. The V call is TRBV6-6, the J call TRBJ2-3; TRBD2 aligns across 14 bases. Germline values: CDR1 MNHNY, CDR2 SVGAGI (reference sequence). The V and J ends lost 5 bases and 4 bases, in that order; junction bases with no gene match: 5. The CDR3 sequence is 16 residues long.

V is TRBV5-4 and J is TRBJ2-7, with TRBD2 matching 14 bases. CDR1 is SGHNT, CDR2 YYREEE, per germline (reference sequence). The CDR3 is made up of 17 amino acids. Germline trimming cut 1 base from V and 4 bases from J; bases unmatched to any gene: 7. CDR3 residues: CASSLPRLAGGWYEQYF. In DNA form, the CDR3 reads TGTGCCAGCAGCTTGCCCCGACTAGCGGGGGGGTGGTACGAGCAGTACTTC.

The genes are TRBV19 and TRBJ2-7; maybe TRBD2 (6 bases). CDR3 length equals 14 residues. Trimming removed 5 bases at V and 1 base at J, with 12 bases between. Germline V lookup: CDR1 LNHDA, CDR2 SQIVND (reference sequence). This chain's CDR3 is CASSSRDLSYEQYF. The CDR3 nucleotides are TGTGCCAGTAGTTCCCGGGACTTATCCTACGAGCAGTACTTC.

V gene TRBV5-1 combines with J gene TRBJ2-5; TRBD2 might be the D (5 bases). This CDR3 has 12 residues. Germline V CDR1 and CDR2: SGHRS, YFSETQ. V gave up 4 bases and J gave up 11 bases, with 15 bases separating them. CDR3 sequence (DNA): TGCGCCAGCAGCCCCAACCAGTGGGAGCAGTACTTC. Residues: CASSPNQWEQYF.

This clone was observed a single time. The rearrangement links TRBV11-2 to TRBJ2-5; TRBD1 agrees at 9 bases. The V and J ends lost 5 bases and 4 bases, in that order; junction bases with no gene match: 8. The CDR3 loop spans 15 amino acids. Germline V gene lookup returns CDR1 SGHAT and CDR2 FQNNGV. The CDR3 reads CASSPSDRGRETQYF. As DNA, the CDR3 is TGTGCCAGCAGCCCGTCGGACAGGGGCCGAGAGACCCAGTACTTC.

The chain employs TRBV5-1 and TRBJ2-7; perhaps TRBD1 as D (6 bases). Trimming stripped 4 bases from V and 3 bases from J, with 20 bases between. The CDR3 has 16 residues. CDR1 and CDR2 (germline): SGHRS, YFSETQ. CDR3 region: CASSPGSGQTNYEQYF. CDR3 nucleotides: TGCGCCAGCAGCCCGGGGTCGGGACAAACAAACTACGAGCAGTACTTC.

The V call is TRBV7-9, the J call TRBJ1-6; 9 bases agree with TRBD1. The CDR3 covers 17 residues. Germline CDR1 and CDR2: SEHNR and FQNEAQ (reference sequence). The trim removed 5 bases at V and 2 bases at J, leaving 7 bases unmatched. The CDR3 DNA is TGTGCCAGCAGCCCGGGGACAGGGACAACCTATAATTCACCCCTCCACTTT. Protein: CASSPGTGTTYNSPLHF.

The chain joins TRBV4-1 to TRBJ2-7, with D possibly being TRBD1 or TRBD2 (5 bases each). This CDR3 contains 15 residues. CDR1 is MGHRA and CDR2 is YSYEKL in the germline V gene. The germline V and J ends were trimmed by 3 bases and 0 bases, with 12 bases remaining between them. This CDR3 reads CASSHGTESSYEQYF. CDR3 coding DNA: TGCGCCAGCAGCCATGGGACGGAGAGCTCCTACGAGCAGTACTTC.

Only one count was recorded for this clone. This sequence joins TRBV11-2 and TRBJ2-7; 7 nucleotides agree with TRBD1. The germline V gene has CDR1 SGHAT and CDR2 FQNNGV. V shed 4 bases, J shed 7 bases, and the junction held 10 bases outside the gene matches. This CDR3 is 14 amino acids long. CDR3 sequence reads: CASSSATGSREQYF. For the CDR3, the DNA is TGTGCCAGCAGCTCAGCGACAGGGTCTCGGGAGCAGTACTTC.

The chain uses TRBV19 and TRBJ1-6; 9 bases agree with TRBD1. Germline loops: CDR1 LNHDA, CDR2 SQIVND (reference sequence). CDR3 length: 16 amino acids. The junction had 7 bases not matched to a gene; V was cut back by 4 bases and J by 6 bases. For the CDR3, the DNA is TGTGCCAGTAGTACAACTTGGACAGGGGTTAATTCACCCCTCCACTTT. It encodes CASSTTWTGVNSPLHF.

This chain links TRBV6-6 with TRBJ2-7; D is perhaps TRBD2 (5 bases). Germline-derived CDR1 and CDR2 are MNHNY and SVGAGI (reference sequence). This CDR3 region has 15 residues. V dropped 6 bases and J dropped 5 bases, with 20 bases sitting between them. CDR3 in amino acids: CASSTRGDRINEQYF. For the CDR3, the DNA is TGTGCCAGCAGCACTAGAGGTGATCGGATCAACGAGCAGTACTTC.

The CDR3 sequence: CASSGTGQAKGEQYF. The CDR3 DNA reads as TGCGCCAGCAGCGGAACGGGACAGGCGAAGGGCGAGCAGTACTTC. The V and J genes are TRBV5-1 and TRBJ2-7, with 8 bases identical to TRBD1. J was trimmed by 6 bases and V by 4 bases; bases with no gene match: 12. Germline values: CDR1 SGHRS, CDR2 YFSETQ. This CDR3 comprises 15 residues.

The genes are TRBV29-1 and TRBJ1-1; no clear D gene. Trimming shortened V by 7 bases and J by 1 base, and 10 bases separated the two germline ends. The CDR3 loop spans 12 amino acids. Germline assignment: CDR1 SQVTM and CDR2 ANQGSEA. Written as DNA, the CDR3 is TGCAGCGGCCGGCCGGGGAACACTGAAGCTTTCTTT. This sequence encodes CSGRPGNTEAFF.

The chain joins TRBV6-1 to TRBJ2-7, with TRBD2 matching 7 bases. The V gene's germline CDR1 is MNHNS and CDR2 SASEGT. The ends lost 1 base at V and 4 bases at J; junction bases unmatched: 4. This CDR3 region has 14 residues. CDR3 sequence reads: CASSEEVGGYEQYF. DNA for the CDR3: TGTGCCAGCAGTGAAGAGGTGGGGGGGTACGAGCAGTACTTC.

This clone was detected once. The chain couples TRBV21-1 to TRBJ2-1; TRBD1, the table's D call, lacks a check against the DNA. TRBV21-1 is flagged as a pseudogene. The CDR3 contains 17 residues. The CDR3 region has the DNA TGTGCCAGCAGCAAAGCGCTTTGGCAGGGGCTTTGGGATGAGCAGTTCTTC. Amino acid sequence: CASSKALWQGLWDEQFF.

The rearrangement joins TRBV15 to TRBJ1-6, with TRBD1 as a possible D gene (5 bases). V lost 0 bases and J lost 0, with 12 bases in between. Germline CDR1 is LNHNV and CDR2 is YYDKDF (reference sequence). The CDR3 is made up of 18 amino acids. In nucleotides, the CDR3 is TGTGCCACCAGCAGAGAAGGCGCAGGGAGCTCCTATAATTCACCCCTCCACTTT. Translating it yields CATSREGAGSSYNSPLHF. Drawing the rest from reference TRBV15 and TRBJ1-6, the complete variable domain is DAMVIQNPRYQVTQFGKPVTLSCSQTLNHNVMYWYQQKSSQAPKLLFHYYDKDFNNEADTPDNFQSRRPNTSFCFLDIRSPGLGDTAMYLCATSREGAGSSYNSPLHFGNGTRLTVT.

The chain joins TRBV19 to TRBJ2-7; D might be TRBD1 (6 bases). CDR1 LNHDA and CDR2 SQIVND come from the germline V gene (reference sequence). V was clipped by 5 bases and J by 6 bases, with 17 bases between them. CDR3 size: 14 residues. The CDR3 bases are TGTGCCAGTAGTCGGGACACCTTGGCTCTCGAGCAGTACTTC. It is translated as CASSRDTLALEQYF.

The chain links TRBV10-3 to TRBJ2-1; 8 bases are a match to TRBD2. V shed 10 bases, J shed 8 bases, and the junction held 13 bases outside the gene matches. The CDR3 spans 14 residues. CDR1 is ENHRY, CDR2 SYGVKD, per germline. In DNA, the CDR3 is TGTGCCACTTCCCAGCGGGAGTCGGGAGATGAGCAGTTCTTC. As protein: CATSQRESGDEQFF.

This chain connects TRBV6-4 to TRBJ2-6, with D perhaps TRBD1 (6 bases). The CDR3 is 17 residues long. V was shortened by 6 bases and J by 2 bases, with 17 bases between the two germline ends. Germline V gives CDR1 MRHNA, CDR2 SNTAGT. The CDR3 sequence is CASSEWAQGAGANVLTF. CDR3 in DNA: TGTGCCAGCAGCGAATGGGCACAGGGAGCTGGGGCCAACGTCCTGACTTTC.

This chain joins TRBV6-6 and TRBJ2-7; the match to TRBD1 covers 7 bases. CDR1 and CDR2 from the germline V gene are MNHNY and SVGAGI (reference sequence). This CDR3 is built from 14 residues. The V and J ends lost 5 bases and 7 bases, in that order; junction bases with no gene match: 11. DNA of the CDR3: TGTGCCAGCAGTCCGACAGGGTATCTTTTGGAGCAGTACTTC. This codes for CASSPTGYLLEQYF.

This clone was seen a handful of times. The chain is built from TRBV4-3 and TRBJ1-6; D uncertain. CDR3 length equals 14 residues. V lost 8 bases and J lost 10, with 18 bases in between. Germline CDR1 and CDR2: LGHNA and YSLEER. CDR3 region: CASGTYVGESPLHF. DNA of the CDR3: TGCGCCAGCGGAACCTACGTGGGTGAATCACCCCTCCACTTT.

The chain has TRBV4-1 and TRBJ2-4, with 11 bases fitting TRBD1. J was trimmed by 7 bases and V by 1 base; bases with no gene match: 3. The CDR3 runs to 15 residues. Germline values: CDR1 MGHRA, CDR2 YSYEKL. Here the CDR3 reads CASSQGTGGLNIQYF. CDR3 DNA: TGCGCCAGCAGCCAAGGGACAGGGGGCCTCAACATTCAGTACTTC.

The chain couples TRBV7-9 to TRBJ2-3; D may be TRBD2 (6 bases). Germline V CDR1 and CDR2: SEHNR, FQNEAQ (reference sequence). The CDR3 has 17 residues. Trimming shortened V by 3 bases and J by 5 bases, and 21 bases separated the two germline ends. The CDR3 sequence is CASSFGGLTQTGDTQYF. The CDR3 coding sequence is TGTGCCAGCAGCTTTGGGGGACTTACCCAGACCGGAGATACGCAGTATTTT.